These T cell receptor beta chains were read from a single sample in a study of control samples from healthy donors and cancer patients. Method: immunoSEQ multiplex PCR; TCRdb's copy keeps in-frame clones and lacks some. The sample records about 39,000 clones, around four fifths being singletons. The sequenced sample consisted of PBMCs. Source of these receptors: an older woman with lung cancer. CDR3s include the opening cysteine and the closing phenylalanine or tryptophan. D genes are given only for firm matches. Some rows have no size entry. The others give once, few or many, or a class for an expanded clone.

cdr3_length	clone_size	v_call	d_call	j_call	cdr3_nt	cdr3_aa
16	-	TRBV19	-	TRBJ1-4	TGTGCCAGTAGTCATCCGCGGGGTCAGGGAAGAGAAAAACTGTTTTTT	CASSHPRGQGREKLFF
13	-	TRBV19	TRBD1	TRBJ1-6	TGTGCCAGTAGTAGGGACAGTTATTCACCCCTCCACTTT	CASSRDSYSPLHF
15	-	TRBV5-6	-	TRBJ1-3	TGTGCCAGCAGCTCCTCAGGAGCTTCTGGAAACACCATATATTTT	CASSSSGASGNTIYF
14	-	TRBV25-1	-	TRBJ2-1	TGTGCCAGCAGTGGCAGGGGGGGGGACAATGAGCAGTTCTTC	CASSGRGGDNEQFF
13	-	TRBV6-5	TRBD1	TRBJ2-7	TGTGCCACCCCCGGGACAGGGCTCTACGAGCAGTGCTTC	CATPGTGLYEQCF
14	-	TRBV6-5	-	TRBJ1-1	TGTGCCAGCAGTTACCTCGGACAGACCACTGAAGCTTTCTTT	CASSYLGQTTEAFF
11	-	TRBV12-3/TRBV12-4	-	TRBJ2-1	TGTGCCAGCAGTTATTTGGATGAGCAGTTCTTC	CASSYLDEQFF
13	-	TRBV29-1	-	TRBJ2-2	TGCAGCGTTGAAGGACCGATCACCGGGGAGCTGTTTTTT	CSVEGPITGELFF
16	-	TRBV2	TRBD2	TRBJ2-3	TGTGCCAGCAGTGCCTTAGCGGGAGGGAGCACAGATACGCAGTATTTT	CASSALAGGSTDTQYF
13	-	TRBV7-6	-	TRBJ2-7	TGTGCCAGCAGCCTAAGGCGGGGTGCCGAGCAGTACTTC	CASSLRRGAEQYF
18	-	TRBV28	-	TRBJ2-6	TGTGCCAGCAGTTTCCCGGGAACCTTCTCTAGTGGGGCCAACGTCCTGACTTTC	CASSFPGTFSSGANVLTF
13	once	TRBV9	-	TRBJ2-7	TGTGCCAGCAGCCCTCGACTAGTGGGGGAGCAGTACTTC	CASSPRLVGEQYF
11	-	TRBV11-2	-	TRBJ2-4	TGTGCCAGCAGCCTCGAATATTTTCAGTACTTC	CASSLEYFQYF
14	-	TRBV4-1	-	TRBJ1-2	TGCGCCAGCAGCCCCTTAGGGGGAGCCTATGGCTACACCTTC	CASSPLGGAYGYTF